The 32 T cell receptor beta chains below were found in one sample sequenced in a study of long-term antiretroviral therapy in people with HIV. Investigators performed immunoSEQ version v3.0 at survey level. Sequencing was performed with immunoSEQ multiplex PCR; in TCRdb, only in-frame clones are kept and a portion is missing. The profile covers approximately 25,000 clones, with roughly 88% appearing a single time and roughly 5% taken by the ten largest. The sample consisted of unsorted PBMCs, taken approximately 4.5 years after starting antiretroviral therapy. Receptors originate from a man aged 30-40 years with HIV.

Concerning this clone itself: Other nucleotide sequences in the sample specify the same CDR3. The chain joins TRBV9 to TRBJ2-2; D remains unclear. This CDR3 is 13 amino acids long. The V end lost 2 bases, the J end lost 2 bases, and 4 bases lay between the germline ends. Germline V CDR1 and CDR2: SGDLS, YYNGEE. CDR3 in amino acids: CASSVGNTGELFF. The CDR3 DNA is TGTGCCAGCAGCGTCGGTAACACCGGGGAGCTGTTTTTT.

The chain couples TRBV2 to TRBJ2-7, with D unclear. V was cut by 6 bases and J by 7 bases, with 13 bases left in between. From germline, CDR1 is SNHLY and CDR2 FYNNEI. The CDR3 is 12 amino acids. Here the CDR3 DNA reads TGTGCCAGCAGAGGCCTTTCGGTAGAGCAGTACTTC. As protein: CASRGLSVEQYF.

The chain combines TRBV4-2 with TRBJ2-7, with 7 bases aligning to TRBD1. CDR1 is LGHNA, CDR2 YNFKEQ, per germline. This CDR3 region has 16 residues. Trimming at V came to 1 base and at J to 0 bases, leaving 6 bases not matched to a gene. The CDR3 spells CASSQAGGTVSYEQYF. The CDR3 coding sequence is TGTGCCAGCAGCCAAGCAGGTGGGACAGTCTCCTACGAGCAGTACTTC.

This chain uses TRBV2 with TRBJ1-2; no reliable D call. The germline V gene has CDR1 SNHLY and CDR2 FYNNEI. V was cut by 7 bases and J by 3 bases, with 9 bases left in between. The CDR3 consists of 12 residues. CDR3 bases: TGTGCCAGCATCTGGGCGGACTATGGCTACACCTTC. Translated: CASIWADYGYTF.

The chain employs TRBV9 and TRBJ2-1; a possible D gene is TRBD1 (5 bases). This CDR3 has 15 amino acids. The germline gives CDR1 SGDLS, CDR2 YYNGEE. V lost 3 bases, J lost 2 bases, and 12 bases lay in between. As DNA, the CDR3 is TGTGCCAGCAGCGGGCAGGGTGGGGCCTACAATGAGCAGTTCTTC. Protein product: CASSGQGGAYNEQFF.

This chain joins TRBV7-2 and TRBJ1-2; TRBD1 matches 10 bases. CDR3 length equals 13 residues. Trimming took 9 bases from V and 12 from J; bases not matched to a gene: 13. CDR1 is SGHTA and CDR2 is FQGNSA in the germline V gene. The CDR3 bases are TGTGCCAGTCGACAACTCCCTGGGACAGGGGACACCTTC. It specifies CASRQLPGTGDTF. Full variable domain (remainder filled in from reference TRBV7-2 and TRBJ1-2): GAGVSQSPSNKVTEKGKDVELRCDPISGHTALYWYRQSLGQGLEFLIYFQGNSAPDKSGLPSDRFSAERTGGSVSTLTIQRTQQEDSAVYLCASRQLPGTGDTFGSGTRLTVV.

This clone was counted a few times. V is TRBV4-1 and J is TRBJ2-1; 7 positions match TRBD2. V lost 0 bases and J lost 3; bases outside the gene matches: 11. This CDR3 spans 18 amino acids. CDR1 is MGHRA and CDR2 is YSYEKL in the germline V gene. The CDR3 here is CASSQDGREYYGYNEQFF. As DNA, the CDR3 is TGCGCCAGCAGCCAAGATGGGCGGGAGTATTACGGCTACAATGAGCAGTTCTTC.

This clone was counted between two and nine times. The chain joins TRBV4-2 to TRBJ1-1, with a weak D call TRBD1 (5 bases). V was pared by 4 bases and J by 4 bases, with 19 bases between. There are 16 residues in the CDR3. The germline gives CDR1 LGHNA, CDR2 YNFKEQ. The CDR3 sequence is CASSPSGTPYTTEAFF. The CDR3 DNA reads TGTGCCAGCAGCCCGTCCGGGACCCCTTATACCACTGAAGCTTTCTTT.

The V gene is TRBV7-9, the J gene TRBJ1-2, with a tentative D call TRBD1 (6 bases). Germline assignment: CDR1 SEHNR and CDR2 FQNEAQ (reference sequence). CDR3 size: 14 residues. V lost 5 bases and J 3 bases, leaving 13 bases between the germline ends. CDR3 in amino acids: CASSRGQSYYGYTF. The CDR3 bases are TGTGCCAGCAGCCGTGGACAGAGCTACTATGGCTACACCTTC.

The chain recombines TRBV7-2 with TRBJ1-2; D is unresolved. Germline values: CDR1 SGHTA, CDR2 FQGNSA. The CDR3 covers 11 residues. V gave up 4 bases and J gave up 8 bases, with 8 bases separating them. The CDR3 coding sequence is TGTGCCAGCAGCTGGATGGAGGGCTACACCTTC. It encodes CASSWMEGYTF. The full variable domain, rest sourced from reference TRBV7-2 and TRBJ1-2, is GAGVSQSPSNKVTEKGKDVELRCDPISGHTALYWYRQSLGQGLEFLIYFQGNSAPDKSGLPSDRFSAERTGGSVSTLTIQRTQQEDSAVYLCASSWMEGYTFGSGTRLTVV.

The chain has TRBV6-6 and TRBJ1-1, with D possibly TRBD1 on 6 matching bases. Trimming pared 4 bases from V and 9 bases from J, leaving 12 bases between. The CDR3 extends over 12 amino acids. Germline values: CDR1 MNHNY, CDR2 SVGAGI (reference sequence). CDR3 loop: CASSSQQGKAFF. CDR3 nucleotides: TGTGCCAGCAGTTCCCAACAGGGAAAAGCTTTCTTT.

V gene TRBV18 combines with J gene TRBJ2-7, with 9 bases matching TRBD1. The trim removed 3 bases at V and 3 bases at J, leaving 9 bases unmatched. CDR1 and CDR2 from the germline V gene are KGHSH and LQKENI. CDR3 length: 16 residues. The CDR3 spells CASSPGDRARNYEQYF. DNA of the CDR3: TGTGCCAGCTCACCCGGGGACAGGGCAAGAAACTACGAGCAGTACTTC.

V and J are TRBV7-2 and TRBJ2-5, with a weak D call TRBD2 (5 bases). Germline-derived CDR1 and CDR2 are SGHTA and FQGNSA. Trimming removed 1 base at V and 5 bases at J, with 14 bases between. The CDR3 is 15 residues long. This chain's CDR3 is CASSLGRADGETQYF. For the CDR3, the DNA is TGTGCCAGCAGCTTAGGGCGGGCTGACGGGGAGACCCAGTACTTC.

V usage is TRBV19 and J usage is TRBJ1-3; 7 bases fit TRBD1. The germline V gene encodes CDR1 LNHDA and CDR2 SQIVND (reference sequence). V gave up 4 bases and J gave up 1 base; unmatched junction bases: 4. The CDR3 spans 15 residues. The CDR3 loop reads CASSTPTGSGNTIYF. As DNA, the CDR3 is TGTGCCAGTAGTACCCCGACAGGGTCTGGAAACACCATATATTTT. Variable domain in full (rest from reference TRBV19 and TRBJ1-3): DGGITQSPKYLFRKEGQNVTLSCEQNLNHDAMYWYRQDPGQGLRLIYYSQIVNDFQKGDIAEGYSVSREKKESFPLTVTSAQKNPTAFYLCASSTPTGSGNTIYFGEGSWLTVV.

This clone was picked up one time. The chain carries TRBV6-5 and TRBJ1-2, with 8 nucleotides matching TRBD1. Germline CDR1 is MNHEY and CDR2 is SVGAGI. This CDR3 comprises 13 residues. Unmatched junction bases numbered 4, after V lost 7 bases and J lost 3 bases. The CDR3 sequence: CASTPGQDYGYTF. The CDR3 DNA reads TGTGCCAGCACCCCGGGACAGGACTATGGCTACACCTTC.

The CDR3 protein is CAFSDRYYEQYF. The CDR3 DNA reads TGTGCCTTCTCGGACAGATACTACGAGCAGTACTTC. V and J are TRBV30 and TRBJ2-7; maybe TRBD1 (6 bases). This CDR3 spans 12 amino acids. Per the germline V gene, CDR1 is GTSNPN and CDR2 is SVGIG (reference sequence). Trimming took off 7 bases at V and 3 bases at J, with 13 bases between the two ends.

The chain combines TRBV27 with TRBJ1-3; tentatively, D is TRBD1 (5 bases). The CDR3 has 16 residues. V was clipped by 4 bases and J by 0 bases, with 13 bases between them. Per germline, CDR1 MNHEY and CDR2 SMNVEV (reference sequence). The CDR3 DNA is TGTGCCAGCAGTTCAACACACACAGGCTCTGGAAACACCATATATTTT. This sequence encodes CASSSTHTGSGNTIYF.

CDR3 nucleotides: TGCGCCAGCAGCTTGAGAGTGTGGGAAGAGACCCAGTACTTC. This translates into CASSLRVWEETQYF. The V and J genes are TRBV5-1 and TRBJ2-5, with D uncertain. The length of the CDR3 is 14 residues. Trimming removed 1 base at V and 3 bases at J, with 10 bases between. Germline V gene sequence: CDR1 SGHRS, CDR2 YFSETQ.

This clone was counted once. The chain couples TRBV6-6 to TRBJ2-5; possibly TRBD2 for D (5 bases). Trimming stripped 0 bases from V and 2 bases from J, with 10 bases between. This CDR3 has 15 residues. Germline V lookup: CDR1 MNHNY, CDR2 SVGAGI (reference sequence). The CDR3 reads CASSYSIGMQETQYF. The CDR3 coding sequence is TGTGCCAGCAGTTACTCGATCGGGATGCAAGAGACCCAGTACTTC.

This chain connects TRBV7-3 to TRBJ2-3; D is ambiguous. The germline CDR1 and CDR2 sequences are SGHTA and FQGTGA. The CDR3 is made up of 14 amino acids. Trimming took off 2 bases at V and 4 bases at J, with 10 bases between the two ends. CDR3 DNA: TGTGCCAGCAGCTTAGGACGAGGCGCAGATACGCAGTATTTT. Residues: CASSLGRGADTQYF.

V usage is TRBV7-2 and J usage is TRBJ1-5; no reliable D call. Germline CDR1 SGHTA, CDR2 FQGNSA. The CDR3 length is 15 residues. V was pared by 5 bases and J by 2 bases, with 13 bases between. CDR3 protein: CASSTSPGRNQPQHF. For the CDR3, the DNA is TGTGCCAGCAGCACCAGCCCCGGTCGCAATCAGCCCCAGCATTTT.

This clone was detected only a few times. The V call is TRBV7-9, the J call TRBJ1-2; D call uncertain. Germline V gene data show CDR1 as SEHNR and CDR2 as FQNEAQ (reference sequence). The V and J ends lost 5 bases and 13 bases respectively, with 14 bases between them. This CDR3 contains 11 residues. In DNA form, the CDR3 reads TGTGCCAGCAGCGATTACTTCCCGGGCACCTTC. Translating gives CASSDYFPGTF.

This clone was observed a single time. V and J are TRBV7-2 and TRBJ2-7, with 14 positions matching TRBD2. Germline trimming cut 2 bases from V and 4 bases from J; bases unmatched to any gene: 4. Looked up from germline, CDR1 is SGHTA and CDR2 is FQGNSA. This CDR3 is 16 amino acids long. CDR3 in amino acids: CASSLFGLAGGYEQYF. The CDR3 region has the DNA TGTGCCAGCAGCTTATTCGGACTAGCGGGAGGTTACGAGCAGTACTTC. Complete variable domain (other parts from reference TRBV7-2 and TRBJ2-7): GAGVSQSPSNKVTEKGKDVELRCDPISGHTALYWYRQSLGQGLEFLIYFQGNSAPDKSGLPSDRFSAERTGGSVSTLTIQRTQQEDSAVYLCASSLFGLAGGYEQYFGPGTRLTVT.

CDR3 region: CASSPRGQVYGYTF. Here the CDR3 DNA reads TGTGCCAGCTCACCTCGAGGACAGGTCTATGGCTACACCTTC. This sequence joins TRBV18 and TRBJ1-2, with 7 bases matching TRBD1. Looked up from germline, CDR1 is KGHSH and CDR2 is LQKENI. V was clipped by 3 bases and J by 4 bases; unmatched bases: 5. The CDR3 has 14 residues.

This sequence joins TRBV7-8 and TRBJ2-7, with 10 bases fitting TRBD2. Looked up from germline, CDR1 is SGHVS and CDR2 is FQNEAQ. The CDR3 runs 16 residues. V lost 5 bases, J lost 1 base, and 8 bases stayed unmatched. The CDR3 here is CASSRRSSGSSYEQYF. CDR3 bases: TGTGCCAGCAGCCGCCGCTCTAGCGGGAGTTCCTACGAGCAGTACTTC.

This rearrangement joins TRBV4-3 to TRBJ2-2; 7 bases match TRBD2. Per germline, CDR1 LGHNA and CDR2 YSLEER. The CDR3 runs to 17 residues. With 3 bases clipped from V and 0 bases from J, the junction kept 7 bases outside the gene matches. The CDR3 coding sequence is TGCGCCAGCAGCCATCCCGGGGAGGGAGCGAACACCGGGGAGCTGTTTTTT. This codes for CASSHPGEGANTGELFF.

The V gene is TRBV4-2, the J gene TRBJ2-5, with 9 bases fitting TRBD1. The CDR3 loop spans 17 amino acids. Looked up from germline, CDR1 is LGHNA and CDR2 is YNFKEQ. With 0 bases clipped from V and 5 bases from J, the junction kept 10 bases outside the gene matches. DNA of the CDR3: TGTGCCAGCAGCCAAGATTGGGGACAGGGATCGGATGAGACCCAGTACTTC. Amino acids: CASSQDWGQGSDETQYF.

The chain couples TRBV28 to TRBJ2-6, with D perhaps TRBD1 or TRBD2 (5 bases each). This CDR3 contains 15 residues. From germline, CDR1 is MDHEN and CDR2 SYDVKM. V dropped 3 bases and J dropped 6 bases, with 12 bases sitting between them. The DNA for the CDR3 is TGTGCCAGCAGTTTTTGGCAGGGAGAGGCCAACGTCCTGACTTTC. This translates into CASSFWQGEANVLTF.

The rearrangement joins TRBV25-1 to TRBJ1-1, with TRBD1 matching over 8 bases. V trimming: 4 bases; J trimming: 0 bases; junction bases outside the gene matches: 4. Germline lookup yields CDR1 MGHDK and CDR2 SYGVNS. This CDR3 region has 15 residues. DNA for the CDR3: TGTGCCAGCAGTGGGACAGGGCCGGTGAACACTGAAGCTTTCTTT. Protein: CASSGTGPVNTEAFF.

The rearrangement uses TRBV7-8 and TRBJ1-3; D unresolved. Deletions cut 2 bases from V and 4 bases from J, with 12 bases between. CDR1 and CDR2 from the germline V gene are SGHVS and FQNEAQ. This CDR3 is built from 15 residues. DNA of the CDR3: TGTGCCAGCAGCTTACGGTCCAGTGCCGGAAACACCATATATTTT. It translates to CASSLRSSAGNTIYF.

This chain uses TRBV5-6 with TRBJ1-5; D remains ambiguous. Germline CDR1 SGHDT, CDR2 YYEEEE. V lost 2 bases and J lost 2, with 5 bases in between. There are 13 residues in the CDR3. The CDR3 region is CASSFSGNQPQHF. The CDR3 nucleotides read TGTGCCAGCAGCTTTTCTGGCAATCAGCCCCAGCATTTT.

This clone came up once. The chain is built from TRBV7-9 and TRBJ2-3; D tentatively reads TRBD1 or TRBD2 (5 bases each). Deletions cut 1 base from V and 1 base from J, with 12 bases between. Germline lookup yields CDR1 SEHNR and CDR2 FQNEAQ (reference sequence). The CDR3 extends over 16 amino acids. CDR3 in DNA: TGTGCCAGCAGCTTAGGAGGGACGACTGGCACAGATACGCAGTATTTT. It translates to CASSLGGTTGTDTQYF.